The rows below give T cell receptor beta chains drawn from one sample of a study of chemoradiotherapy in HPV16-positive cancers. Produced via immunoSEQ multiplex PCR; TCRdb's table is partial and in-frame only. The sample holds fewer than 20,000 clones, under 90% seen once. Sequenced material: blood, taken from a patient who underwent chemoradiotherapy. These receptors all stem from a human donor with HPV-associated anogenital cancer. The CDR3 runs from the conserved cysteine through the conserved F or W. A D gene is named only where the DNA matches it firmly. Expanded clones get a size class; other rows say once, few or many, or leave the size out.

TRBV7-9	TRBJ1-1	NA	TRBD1	TGTGCCAGCAGCCAAGACAGGGTCCAAACTGAAGCTTTCTTT	CASSQDRVQTEAFF
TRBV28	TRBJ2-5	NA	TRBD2	TGTGCCAGCAGTTTATGGGGGGGACTAGCGGGAACACAAGAGACCCAGTACTTC	CASSLWGGLAGTQETQYF
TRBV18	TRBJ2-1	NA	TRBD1	TGTGCCAGCTCAGGCTCCGGGACAGGGGGCAATGAGCAGTTCTTC	CASSGSGTGGNEQFF
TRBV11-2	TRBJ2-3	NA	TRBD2	TGTGCCAGCAGCTCGCGGACTAGGGACACAGATACGCAGTATTTT	CASSSRTRDTDTQYF
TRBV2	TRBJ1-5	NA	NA	TGTGCCAGCACCGAGGGTTGGGCCCAGCATTTT	CASTEGWAQHF
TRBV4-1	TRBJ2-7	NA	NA	TGCGCCAGCAGCCCAGGGGGGGGCGGTTACGAGCAGTACTTC	CASSPGGGGYEQYF
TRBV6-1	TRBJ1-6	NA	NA	TGTGCCAGCAGCGAGGGTTTTAATTCACCCCTCCACTTT	CASSEGFNSPLHF
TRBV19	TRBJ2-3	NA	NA	TGTGCCAGTAGAGGGACCTCCACAGATACGCAGTATTTT	CASRGTSTDTQYF
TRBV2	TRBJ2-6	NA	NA	TGTGCCAGCACGCAGACCGGACTTCCCTCTGGGGCCAACGTCCTGACTTTC	CASTQTGLPSGANVLTF
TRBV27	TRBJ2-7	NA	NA	TGTGCCAGCAGCGGTGGGCGGGATGGATACGAGCAGTACTTC	CASSGGRDGYEQYF
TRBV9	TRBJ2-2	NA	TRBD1	TGTGCCAGCAGCGTTACGGGACAGCACACCGGGGAGCTGTTTTTT	CASSVTGQHTGELFF
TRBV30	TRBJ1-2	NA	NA	TGTGCCTGGGAGCTAAAGGGGGCTAACTATGGCTACACCTTC	CAWELKGANYGYTF
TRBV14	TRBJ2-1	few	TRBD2	TGTGCCAGCAGCCAACCGTTAAAAGGAGGTAGCGGGAGGTTGGGCGATGAGCAGTTCTTC	CASSQPLKGGSGRLGDEQFF
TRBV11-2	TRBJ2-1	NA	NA	TGTGCCAGCAGCTTAATACGGGGAAAGAGCAATGAGCAGTTCTTC	CASSLIRGKSNEQFF
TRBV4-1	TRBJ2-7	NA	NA	TGCGCCAGCAGCCAAGATACGGGGACGGGCGAGCAGTACTTC	CASSQDTGTGEQYF
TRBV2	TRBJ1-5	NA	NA	TGTGCCAGCAGCCAGGGCGCTCCCTATCAGCCCCAGCATTTT	CASSQGAPYQPQHF
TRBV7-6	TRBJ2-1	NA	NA	TGTGCCAGCAGCTCTTATCCCGGGTACAATGAGCAGTTCTTC	CASSSYPGYNEQFF
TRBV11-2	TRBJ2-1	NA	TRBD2	TGTGCCAGCAGTAGATTAGCGGGGGGGCCCCACAATGAGCAGTTCTTC	CASSRLAGGPHNEQFF
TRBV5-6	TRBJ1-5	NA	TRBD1	TGTGCCAGCAGCTATACTGGGACAGCGAGTACCCAGCCCCAGCATTTT	CASSYTGTASTQPQHF
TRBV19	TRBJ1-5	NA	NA	TGTGCCAGTAGTATTTGGGGTTCGGTTCAGCCCCAGCATTTT	CASSIWGSVQPQHF
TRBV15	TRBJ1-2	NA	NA	TGTGCCACCAGCAATGACCGCCGCTATGGCTACACCTTC	CATSNDRRYGYTF
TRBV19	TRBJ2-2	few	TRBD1	TGTGCCAGTAGTATACAGGACAGGGGGCACACCGGGGAGCTGTTTTTT	CASSIQDRGHTGELFF
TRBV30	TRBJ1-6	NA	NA	TGTGCCTGGAGTGGATTACAGGGTTATAATTCACCCCTCCACTTT	CAWSGLQGYNSPLHF
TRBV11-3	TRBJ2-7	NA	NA	TGTGCCAGCAGCTTTGGGCCCAACGGATACGAGCAGTACTTC	CASSFGPNGYEQYF
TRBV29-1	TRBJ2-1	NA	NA	TGCAGCTTCACGGTATACAATGAGCAGTTCTTC	CSFTVYNEQFF
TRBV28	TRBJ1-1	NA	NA	TGTGCCACCCACGGTTGGGGGGTAGAAGCTTTCTTT	CATHGWGVEAFF
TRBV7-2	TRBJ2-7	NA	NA	TGTGCCAGCAGCCCCTGGGGACTTCCCTACGAGCAGTACTTC	CASSPWGLPYEQYF
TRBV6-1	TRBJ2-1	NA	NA	TGTGCCAGCAGTCGCCTGTACAATGAGCAGTTCTTC	CASSRLYNEQFF
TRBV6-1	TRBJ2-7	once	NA	TGTGCCAGCAGAATAAGAGGGGGAGGGCTCTACGAGCAGTACTTC	CASRIRGGGLYEQYF
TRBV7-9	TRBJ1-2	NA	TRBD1	TGTGCCAGCAGCCCCACGGGACAGGGAAGCTATGGCTACACCTTC	CASSPTGQGSYGYTF
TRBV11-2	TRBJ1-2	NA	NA	TGTGCCAGCAGCCATGCTGGGTACACCTTC	CASSHAGYTF
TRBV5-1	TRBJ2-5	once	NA	TGCGCCAGCAGCAAGGAAGTCCAAGAGACCCAGTACTTC	CASSKEVQETQYF
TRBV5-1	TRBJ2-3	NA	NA	TGCGCCAGCAGCTTCGGCGGGACCACTAGCACAGATACGCAGTATTTT	CASSFGGTTSTDTQYF